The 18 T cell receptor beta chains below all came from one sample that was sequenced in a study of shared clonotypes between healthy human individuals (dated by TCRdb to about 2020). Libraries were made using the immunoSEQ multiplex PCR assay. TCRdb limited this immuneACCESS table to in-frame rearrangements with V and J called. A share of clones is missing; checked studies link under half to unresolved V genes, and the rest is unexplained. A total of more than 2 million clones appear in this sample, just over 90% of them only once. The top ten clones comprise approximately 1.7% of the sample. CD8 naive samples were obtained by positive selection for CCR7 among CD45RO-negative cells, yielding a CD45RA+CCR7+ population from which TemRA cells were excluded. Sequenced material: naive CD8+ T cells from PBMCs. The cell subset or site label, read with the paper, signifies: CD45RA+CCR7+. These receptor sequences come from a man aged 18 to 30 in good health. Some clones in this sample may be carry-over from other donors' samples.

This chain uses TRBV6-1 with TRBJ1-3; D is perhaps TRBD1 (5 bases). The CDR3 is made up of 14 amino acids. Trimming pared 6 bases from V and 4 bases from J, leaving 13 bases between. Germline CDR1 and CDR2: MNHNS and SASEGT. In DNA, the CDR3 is TGTGCCAGCAGCGCCGCAGGGACGGGAAACACCATATATTTT. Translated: CASSAAGTGNTIYF.

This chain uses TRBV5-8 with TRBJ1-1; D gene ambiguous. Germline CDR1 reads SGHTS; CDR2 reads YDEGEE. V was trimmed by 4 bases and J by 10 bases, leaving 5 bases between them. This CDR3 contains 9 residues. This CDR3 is CASSKLAFF. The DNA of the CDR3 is TGTGCCAGCAGCAAACTAGCTTTCTTT.

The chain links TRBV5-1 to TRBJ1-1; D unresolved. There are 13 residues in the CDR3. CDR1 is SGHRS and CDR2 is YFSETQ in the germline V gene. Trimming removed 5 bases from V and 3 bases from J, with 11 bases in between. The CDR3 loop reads CASSSGGYTEAFF. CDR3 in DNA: TGCGCCAGCAGTTCGGGAGGATACACTGAAGCTTTCTTT.

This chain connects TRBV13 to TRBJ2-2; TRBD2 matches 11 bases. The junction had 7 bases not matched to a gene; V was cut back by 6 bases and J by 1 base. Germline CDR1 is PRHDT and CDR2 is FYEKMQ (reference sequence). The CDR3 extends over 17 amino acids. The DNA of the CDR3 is TGTGCCAGCAGGGAACTAGCGGGAGCTGGGAACACCGGGGAGCTGTTTTTT. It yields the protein CASRELAGAGNTGELFF.

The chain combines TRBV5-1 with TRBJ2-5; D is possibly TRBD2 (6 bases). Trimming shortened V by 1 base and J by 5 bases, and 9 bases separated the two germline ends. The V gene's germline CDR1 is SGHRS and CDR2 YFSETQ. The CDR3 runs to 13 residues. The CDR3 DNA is TGCGCCAGCAGCTTGACTAGCTGGGAGACCCAGTACTTC. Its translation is CASSLTSWETQYF.

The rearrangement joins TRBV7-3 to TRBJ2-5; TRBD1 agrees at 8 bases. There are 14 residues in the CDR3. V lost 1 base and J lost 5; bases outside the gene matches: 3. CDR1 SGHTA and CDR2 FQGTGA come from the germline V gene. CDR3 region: CASSLSGQGETQYF. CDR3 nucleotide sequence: TGTGCCAGCAGCTTAAGTGGACAGGGCGAGACCCAGTACTTC.

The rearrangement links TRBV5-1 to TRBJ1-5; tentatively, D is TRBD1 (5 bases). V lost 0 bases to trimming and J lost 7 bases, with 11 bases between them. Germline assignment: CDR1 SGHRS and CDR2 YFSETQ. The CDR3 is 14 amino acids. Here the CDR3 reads CASSLAGFDQPQHF. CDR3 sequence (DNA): TGCGCCAGCAGCTTGGCAGGGTTTGACCAGCCCCAGCATTTT.

The CDR3: CASSPTSASSYEQYF. CDR3 DNA sequence: TGTGCCAGCAGCCCCACTAGCGCTAGCTCCTACGAGCAGTACTTC. The rearrangement links TRBV13 to TRBJ2-7; 7 nucleotides agree with TRBD2. CDR1 is PRHDT, CDR2 FYEKMQ, per germline (reference sequence). The V gene end was trimmed by 5 bases and the J gene end by 0 bases; junction bases not matched to a gene: 7. This CDR3 is built from 15 residues. Based on the CDR3 plus reference TRBV13 and TRBJ2-7, the full variable domain is AAGVIQSPRHLIKEKRETATLKCYPIPRHDTVYWYQQGPGQDPQFLISFYEKMQSDKGSIPDRFSAQQFSDYHSELNMSSLELGDSALYFCASSPTSASSYEQYFGPGTRLTVT.

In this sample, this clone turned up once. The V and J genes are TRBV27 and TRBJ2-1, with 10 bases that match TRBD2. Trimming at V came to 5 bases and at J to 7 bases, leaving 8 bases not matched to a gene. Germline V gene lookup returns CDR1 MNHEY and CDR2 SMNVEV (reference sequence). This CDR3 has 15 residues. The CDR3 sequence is CASSLLAGPQNEQFF. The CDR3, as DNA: TGTGCCAGCAGTCTACTAGCGGGGCCCCAAAATGAGCAGTTCTTC.

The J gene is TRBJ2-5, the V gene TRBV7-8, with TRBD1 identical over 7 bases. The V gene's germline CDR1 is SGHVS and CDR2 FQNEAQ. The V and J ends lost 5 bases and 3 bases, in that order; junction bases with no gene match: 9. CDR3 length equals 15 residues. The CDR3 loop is CASSVPGDSKETQYF. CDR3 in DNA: TGTGCCAGCAGCGTCCCCGGGGACAGTAAAGAGACCCAGTACTTC. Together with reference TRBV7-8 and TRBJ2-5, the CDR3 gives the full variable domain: GAGVSQSPRYKVAKRGQDVALRCDPISGHVSLFWYQQALGQGPEFLTYFQNEAQLDKSGLPSDRFFAERPEGSVSTLKIQRTQQEDSAVYLCASSVPGDSKETQYFGPGTRLLVL.

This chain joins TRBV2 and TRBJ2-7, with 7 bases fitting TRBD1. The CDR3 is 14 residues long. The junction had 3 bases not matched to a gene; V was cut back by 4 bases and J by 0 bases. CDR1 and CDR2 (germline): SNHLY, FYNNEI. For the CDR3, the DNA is TGTGCCAGCAGTGGGGGACAGAGCTCCTACGAGCAGTACTTC. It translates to CASSGGQSSYEQYF. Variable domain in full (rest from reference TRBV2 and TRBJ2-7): EPEVTQTPSHQVTQMGQEVILRCVPISNHLYFYWYRQILGQKVEFLVSFYNNEISEKSEIFDDQFSVERPDGSNFTLKIRSTKLEDSAMYFCASSGGQSSYEQYFGPGTRLTVT.

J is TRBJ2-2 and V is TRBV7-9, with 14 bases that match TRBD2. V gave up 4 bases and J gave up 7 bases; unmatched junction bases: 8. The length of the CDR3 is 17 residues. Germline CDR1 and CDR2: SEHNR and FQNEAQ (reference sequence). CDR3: CASSSPGLAGEGGELFF. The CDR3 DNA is TGTGCCAGCAGCTCGCCGGGACTAGCGGGAGAGGGCGGGGAGCTGTTTTTT.

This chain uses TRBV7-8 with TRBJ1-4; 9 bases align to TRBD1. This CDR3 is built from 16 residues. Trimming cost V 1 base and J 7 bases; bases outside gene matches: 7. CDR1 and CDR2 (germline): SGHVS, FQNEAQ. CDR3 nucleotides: TGTGCCAGCAGCTTAGGAATCGGGACAGGGTTTGAAAAACTGTTTTTT. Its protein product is CASSLGIGTGFEKLFF. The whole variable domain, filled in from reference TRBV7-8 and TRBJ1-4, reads GAGVSQSPRYKVAKRGQDVALRCDPISGHVSLFWYQQALGQGPEFLTYFQNEAQLDKSGLPSDRFFAERPEGSVSTLKIQRTQQEDSAVYLCASSLGIGTGFEKLFFGSGTQLSVL.

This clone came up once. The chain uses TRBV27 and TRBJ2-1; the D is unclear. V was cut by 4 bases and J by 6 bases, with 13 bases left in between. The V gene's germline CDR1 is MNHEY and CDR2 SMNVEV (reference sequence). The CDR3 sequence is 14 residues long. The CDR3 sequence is CASSSTLGGNEQFF. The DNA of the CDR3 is TGTGCCAGCAGTTCTACCCTTGGCGGCAATGAGCAGTTCTTC.

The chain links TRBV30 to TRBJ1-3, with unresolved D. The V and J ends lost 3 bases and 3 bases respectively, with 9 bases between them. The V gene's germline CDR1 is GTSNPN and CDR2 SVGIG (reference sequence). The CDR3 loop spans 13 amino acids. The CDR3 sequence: CAWRWSRGNTIYF. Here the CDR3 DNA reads TGTGCCTGGAGATGGTCACGTGGAAACACCATATATTTT.

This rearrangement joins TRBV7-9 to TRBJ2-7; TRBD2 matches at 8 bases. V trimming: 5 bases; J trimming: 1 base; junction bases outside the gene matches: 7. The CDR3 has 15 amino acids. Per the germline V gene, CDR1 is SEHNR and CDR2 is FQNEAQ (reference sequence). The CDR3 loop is CASSPSGGDSYEQYF. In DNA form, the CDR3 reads TGTGCCAGCAGCCCCTCGGGGGGGGATTCCTACGAGCAGTACTTC.

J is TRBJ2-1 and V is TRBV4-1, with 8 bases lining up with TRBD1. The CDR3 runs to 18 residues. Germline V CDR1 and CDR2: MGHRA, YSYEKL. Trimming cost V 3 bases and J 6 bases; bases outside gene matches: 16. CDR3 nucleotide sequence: TGCGCCAGCAGCCAGATCCCCTCAACTGGACAGGGCCTCAATGAGCAGTTCTTC. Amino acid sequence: CASSQIPSTGQGLNEQFF.

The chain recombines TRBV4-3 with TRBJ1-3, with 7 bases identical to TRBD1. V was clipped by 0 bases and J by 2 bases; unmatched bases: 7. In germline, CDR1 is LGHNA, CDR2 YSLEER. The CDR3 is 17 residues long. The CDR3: CASSQDREGATGNTIYF. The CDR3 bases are TGCGCCAGCAGCCAAGATCGGGAGGGGGCAACTGGAAACACCATATATTTT.